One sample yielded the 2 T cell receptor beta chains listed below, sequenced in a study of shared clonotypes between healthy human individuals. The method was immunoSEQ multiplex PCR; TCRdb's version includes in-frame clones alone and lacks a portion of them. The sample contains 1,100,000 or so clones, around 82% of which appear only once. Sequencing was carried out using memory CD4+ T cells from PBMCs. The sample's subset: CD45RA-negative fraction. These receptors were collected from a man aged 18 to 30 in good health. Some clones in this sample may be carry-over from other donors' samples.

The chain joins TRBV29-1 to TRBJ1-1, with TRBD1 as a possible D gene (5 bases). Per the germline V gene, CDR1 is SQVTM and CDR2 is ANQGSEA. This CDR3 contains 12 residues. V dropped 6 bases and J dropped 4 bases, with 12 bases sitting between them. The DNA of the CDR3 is TGCAGCGTAGGGGCCGGCGGCACTGAAGCTTTCTTT. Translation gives CSVGAGGTEAFF.

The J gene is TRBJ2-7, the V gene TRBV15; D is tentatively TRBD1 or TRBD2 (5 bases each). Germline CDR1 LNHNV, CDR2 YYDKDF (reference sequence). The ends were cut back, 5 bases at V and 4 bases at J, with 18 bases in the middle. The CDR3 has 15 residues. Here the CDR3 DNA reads TGTGCCACCAGCCCAAACCCAGGGACCCGTTACGAGCAGTACTTC. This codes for CATSPNPGTRYEQYF.